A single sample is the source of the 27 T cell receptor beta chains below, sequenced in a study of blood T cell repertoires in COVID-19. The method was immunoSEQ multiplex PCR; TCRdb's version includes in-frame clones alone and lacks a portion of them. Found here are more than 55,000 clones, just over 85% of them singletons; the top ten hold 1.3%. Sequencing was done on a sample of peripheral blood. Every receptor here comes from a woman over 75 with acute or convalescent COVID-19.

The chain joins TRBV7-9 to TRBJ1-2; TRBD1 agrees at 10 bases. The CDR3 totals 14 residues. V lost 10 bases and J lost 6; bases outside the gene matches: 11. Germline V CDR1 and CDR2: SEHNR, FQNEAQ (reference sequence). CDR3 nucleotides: TGTGCCAACCACTACCCGGACAGGGGGAATGGCTACACCTTC. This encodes CANHYPDRGNGYTF.

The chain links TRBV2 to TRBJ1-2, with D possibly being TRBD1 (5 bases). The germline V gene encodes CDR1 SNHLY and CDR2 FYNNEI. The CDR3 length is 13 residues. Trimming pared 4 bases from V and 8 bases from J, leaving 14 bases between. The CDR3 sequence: CASSVKGIGGYTF. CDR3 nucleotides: TGTGCCAGCAGTGTAAAGGGGATAGGAGGCTACACCTTC.

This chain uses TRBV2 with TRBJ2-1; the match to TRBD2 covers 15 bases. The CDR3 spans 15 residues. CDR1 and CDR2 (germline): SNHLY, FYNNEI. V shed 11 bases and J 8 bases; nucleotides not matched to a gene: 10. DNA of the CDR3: TGTGCCGGGACTAGCGGGAGGACTTCTGGCGATGAGCAGTTCTTC. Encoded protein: CAGTSGRTSGDEQFF.

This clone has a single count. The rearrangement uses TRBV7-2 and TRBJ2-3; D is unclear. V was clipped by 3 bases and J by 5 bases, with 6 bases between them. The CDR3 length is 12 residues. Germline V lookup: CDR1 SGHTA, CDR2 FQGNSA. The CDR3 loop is CASSFYIDTQYF. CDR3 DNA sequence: TGTGCCAGCAGCTTTTACATAGATACGCAGTATTTT.

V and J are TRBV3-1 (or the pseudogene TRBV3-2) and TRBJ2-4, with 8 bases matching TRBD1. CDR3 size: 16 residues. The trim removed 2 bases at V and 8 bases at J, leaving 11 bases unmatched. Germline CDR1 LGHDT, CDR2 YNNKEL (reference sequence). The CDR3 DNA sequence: TGTGCCAGCAGCCAACGAGGACAGGGTAGGAGGGACATTCAGTACTTC. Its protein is CASSQRGQGRRDIQYF.

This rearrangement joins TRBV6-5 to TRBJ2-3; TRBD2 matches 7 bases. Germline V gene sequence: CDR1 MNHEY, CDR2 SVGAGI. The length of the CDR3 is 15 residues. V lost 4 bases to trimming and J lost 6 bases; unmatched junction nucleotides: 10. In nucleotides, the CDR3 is TGTGCCAGCAGTTTGGGACTTCGGGAGGTGGATACGCAGTATTTT. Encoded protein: CASSLGLREVDTQYF.

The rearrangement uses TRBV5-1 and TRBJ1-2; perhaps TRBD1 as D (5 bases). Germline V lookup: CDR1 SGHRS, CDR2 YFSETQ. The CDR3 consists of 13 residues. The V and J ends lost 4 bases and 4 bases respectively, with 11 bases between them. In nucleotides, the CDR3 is TGCGCCAGCAGCCCGGTCGGGGGCTATGGCTACACCTTC. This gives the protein CASSPVGGYGYTF.

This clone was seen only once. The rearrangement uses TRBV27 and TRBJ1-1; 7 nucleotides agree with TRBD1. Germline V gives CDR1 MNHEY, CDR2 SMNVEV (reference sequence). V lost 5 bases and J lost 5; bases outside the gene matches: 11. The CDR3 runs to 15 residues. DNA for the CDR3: TGTGCCAGCAGTCCTCAGTGGACAGGAGTGACTGAAGCTTTCTTT. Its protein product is CASSPQWTGVTEAFF.

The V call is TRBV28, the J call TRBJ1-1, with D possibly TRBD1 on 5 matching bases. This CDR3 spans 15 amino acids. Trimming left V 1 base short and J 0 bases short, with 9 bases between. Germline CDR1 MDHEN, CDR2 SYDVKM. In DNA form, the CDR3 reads TGTGCCAGCAGTTTATCACCAGGGCTGAACACTGAAGCTTTCTTT. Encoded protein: CASSLSPGLNTEAFF.

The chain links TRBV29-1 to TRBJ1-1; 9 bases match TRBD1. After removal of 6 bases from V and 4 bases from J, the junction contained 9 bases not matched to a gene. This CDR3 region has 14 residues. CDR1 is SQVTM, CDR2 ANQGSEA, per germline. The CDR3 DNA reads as TGCAGCGTCCTTACAGGGGGCTTAGGCACTGAAGCTTTCTTT. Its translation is CSVLTGGLGTEAFF.

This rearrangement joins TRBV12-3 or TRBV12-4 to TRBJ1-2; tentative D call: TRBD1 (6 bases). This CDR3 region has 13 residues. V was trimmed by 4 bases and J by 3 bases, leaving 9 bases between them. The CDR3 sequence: CASSSNRDYGYTF. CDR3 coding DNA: TGTGCCAGCAGTTCGAACAGGGACTATGGCTACACCTTC.

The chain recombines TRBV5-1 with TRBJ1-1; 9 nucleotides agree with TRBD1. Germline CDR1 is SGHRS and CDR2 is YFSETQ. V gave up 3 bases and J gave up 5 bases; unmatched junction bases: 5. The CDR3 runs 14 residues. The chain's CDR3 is CASSSGQGATEAFF. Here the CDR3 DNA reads TGCGCCAGCAGCTCGGGACAGGGCGCTACTGAAGCTTTCTTT.

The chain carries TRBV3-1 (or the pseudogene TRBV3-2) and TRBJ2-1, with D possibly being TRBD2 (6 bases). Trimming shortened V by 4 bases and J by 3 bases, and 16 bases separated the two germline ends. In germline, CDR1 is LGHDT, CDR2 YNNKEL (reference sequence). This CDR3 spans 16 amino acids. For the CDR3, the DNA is TGTGCCAGCAGCCGGGGCGCTAGCGTAAGCTACAATGAGCAGTTCTTC. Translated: CASSRGASVSYNEQFF.

The CDR3, as DNA: TGTGCCAGCCTCGGGGGACTCCCCTCCTACGAGCAGTACTTC. Translation: CASLGGLPSYEQYF. J is TRBJ2-7 and V is TRBV2, with a possible D match to TRBD2 (6 bases). V lost 8 bases to trimming and J lost 0 bases, with 14 bases between them. The CDR3 contains 14 residues. Germline CDR1 is SNHLY and CDR2 is FYNNEI.

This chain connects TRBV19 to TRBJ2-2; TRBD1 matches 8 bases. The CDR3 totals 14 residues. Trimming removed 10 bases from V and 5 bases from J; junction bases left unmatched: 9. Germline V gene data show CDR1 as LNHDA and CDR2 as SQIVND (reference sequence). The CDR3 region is CATQTGVRTGELFF. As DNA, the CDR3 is TGTGCCACCCAGACAGGGGTTCGGACCGGGGAGCTGTTTTTT. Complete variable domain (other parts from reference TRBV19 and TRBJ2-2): DGGITQSPKYLFRKEGQNVTLSCEQNLNHDAMYWYRQDPGQGLRLIYYSQIVNDFQKGDIAEGYSVSREKKESFPLTVTSAQKNPTAFYLCATQTGVRTGELFFGEGSRLTVL.

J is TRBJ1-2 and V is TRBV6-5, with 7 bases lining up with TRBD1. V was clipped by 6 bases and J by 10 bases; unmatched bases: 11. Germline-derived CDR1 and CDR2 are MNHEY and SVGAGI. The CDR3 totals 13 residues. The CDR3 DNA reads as TGTGCCAGCAGCCTCGGGACAGTATCACCCTACACCTTC. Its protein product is CASSLGTVSPYTF.

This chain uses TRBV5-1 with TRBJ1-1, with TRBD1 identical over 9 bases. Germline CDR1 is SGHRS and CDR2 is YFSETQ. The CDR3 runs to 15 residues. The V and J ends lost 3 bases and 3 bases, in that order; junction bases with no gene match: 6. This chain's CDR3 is CASSSLGQGDTEAFF. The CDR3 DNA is TGCGCCAGCAGCTCGCTGGGACAGGGTGACACTGAAGCTTTCTTT.

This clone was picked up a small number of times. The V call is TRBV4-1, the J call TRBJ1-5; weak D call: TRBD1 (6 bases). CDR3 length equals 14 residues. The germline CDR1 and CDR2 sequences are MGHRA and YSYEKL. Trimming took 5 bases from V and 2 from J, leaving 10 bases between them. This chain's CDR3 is CASSTGTRNQPQHF. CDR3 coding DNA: TGCGCCAGCAGCACCGGGACACGCAATCAGCCCCAGCATTTT.

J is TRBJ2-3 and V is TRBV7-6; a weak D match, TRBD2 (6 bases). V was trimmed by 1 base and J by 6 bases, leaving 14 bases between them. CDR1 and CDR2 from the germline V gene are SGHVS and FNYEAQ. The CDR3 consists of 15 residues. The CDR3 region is CASSLGLGRSDTQYF. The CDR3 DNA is TGTGCCAGCAGCTTAGGTTTAGGGAGGAGCGATACGCAGTATTTT. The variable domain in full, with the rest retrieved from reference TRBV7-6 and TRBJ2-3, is GAGVSQSPRYKVTKRGQDVALRCDPISGHVSLYWYRQALGQGPEFLTYFNYEAQQDKSGLPNDRFSAERPEGSISTLTIQRTEQRDSAMYRCASSLGLGRSDTQYFGPGTRLTVL.

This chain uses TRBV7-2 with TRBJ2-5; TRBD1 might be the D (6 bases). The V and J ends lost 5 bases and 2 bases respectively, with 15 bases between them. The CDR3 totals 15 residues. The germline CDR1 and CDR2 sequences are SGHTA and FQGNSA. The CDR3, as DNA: TGTGCCAGCAGCGGATACCAGAGGGGGCAAGAGACCCAGTACTTC. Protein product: CASSGYQRGQETQYF.

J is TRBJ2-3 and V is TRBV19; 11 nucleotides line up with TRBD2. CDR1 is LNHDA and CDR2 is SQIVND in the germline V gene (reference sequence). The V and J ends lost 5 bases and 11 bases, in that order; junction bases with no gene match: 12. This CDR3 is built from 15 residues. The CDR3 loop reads CASSVGTSGPGLQYF. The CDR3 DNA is TGTGCCAGTAGTGTCGGGACTAGCGGACCGGGCTTGCAGTATTTT.

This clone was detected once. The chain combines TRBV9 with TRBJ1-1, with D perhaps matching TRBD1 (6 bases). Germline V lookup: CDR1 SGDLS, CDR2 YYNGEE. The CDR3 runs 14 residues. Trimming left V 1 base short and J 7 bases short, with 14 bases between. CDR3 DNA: TGTGCCAGCAGCGTAACAATGGACAGCGGTGAAGCTTTCTTT. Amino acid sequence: CASSVTMDSGEAFF.

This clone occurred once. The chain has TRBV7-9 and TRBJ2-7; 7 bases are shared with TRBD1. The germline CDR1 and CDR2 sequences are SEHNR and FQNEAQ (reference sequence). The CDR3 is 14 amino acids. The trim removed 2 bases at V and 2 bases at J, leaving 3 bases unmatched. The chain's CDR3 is CASSLHTGAYEQYF. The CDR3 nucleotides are TGTGCCAGCAGCTTACATACAGGGGCCTACGAGCAGTACTTC.

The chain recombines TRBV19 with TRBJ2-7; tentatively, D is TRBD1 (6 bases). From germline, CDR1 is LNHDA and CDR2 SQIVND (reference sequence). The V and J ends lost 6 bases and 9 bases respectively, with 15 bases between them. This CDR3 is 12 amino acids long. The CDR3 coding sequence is TGTGCCAGTAGCGAGGTACAGGACAGGCAGTACTTC. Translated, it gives CASSEVQDRQYF. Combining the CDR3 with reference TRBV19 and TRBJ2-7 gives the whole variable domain DGGITQSPKYLFRKEGQNVTLSCEQNLNHDAMYWYRQDPGQGLRLIYYSQIVNDFQKGDIAEGYSVSREKKESFPLTVTSAQKNPTAFYLCASSEVQDRQYFGPGTRLTVT.

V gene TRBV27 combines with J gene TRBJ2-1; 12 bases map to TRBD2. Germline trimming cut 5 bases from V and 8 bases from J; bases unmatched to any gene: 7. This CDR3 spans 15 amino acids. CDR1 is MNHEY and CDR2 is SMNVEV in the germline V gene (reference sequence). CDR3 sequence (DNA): TGTGCCAGCAGTCGCCTAGCGGGAGGGGGATATGAGCAGTTCTTC. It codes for CASSRLAGGGYEQFF.

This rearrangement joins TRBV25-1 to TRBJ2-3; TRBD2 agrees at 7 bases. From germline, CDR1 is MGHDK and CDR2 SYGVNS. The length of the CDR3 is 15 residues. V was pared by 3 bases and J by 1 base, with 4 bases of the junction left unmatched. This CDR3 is CASSDLSGGTDTQYF. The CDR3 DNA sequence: TGTGCCAGCAGTGATTTAAGCGGGGGCACAGATACGCAGTATTTT. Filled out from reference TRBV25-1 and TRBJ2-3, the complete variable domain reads EADIYQTPRYLVIGTGKKITLECSQTMGHDKMYWYQQDPGMELHLIHYSYGVNSTEKGDLSSESTVSRIRTEHFPLTLESARPSHTSQYLCASSDLSGGTDTQYFGPGTRLTVL.

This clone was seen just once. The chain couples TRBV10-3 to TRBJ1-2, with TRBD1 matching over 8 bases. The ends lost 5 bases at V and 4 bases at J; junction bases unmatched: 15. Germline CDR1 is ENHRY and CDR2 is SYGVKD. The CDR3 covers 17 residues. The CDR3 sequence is CAISSIFQTGVGYGYTF. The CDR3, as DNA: TGTGCCATCAGTTCCATATTTCAGACAGGGGTAGGCTATGGCTACACCTTC.